Listed here are 17 T cell receptor beta chains from one sample, sequenced in a study of control samples from healthy donors and cancer patients. Sequencing was performed with immunoSEQ multiplex PCR; in TCRdb, only in-frame clones are kept and a portion is missing. This sample has around 230,000 clones, with over 90% found just once. The sequenced material came from blood. These receptors were collected from a middle-aged man in good health.

Comment on this clone: Sequence at one end of the junction differs from germline and may be a read error. The V gene is TRBV7-7, the J gene TRBJ1-4, with TRBD1 as a possible D gene (5 bases). The CDR3 is 18 amino acids. The germline CDR1 and CDR2 sequences are SSHAT and FNYEAQ (reference sequence). CDR3 protein: CASSLGVGVGEVNEKLFF. The CDR3 DNA sequence: TGTGCTAGCAGCTTAGGGGTCGGGGTGGGAGAGGTTAATGAAAAACTGTTTTTT.

This chain joins TRBV7-8 and TRBJ1-2; D is unresolved. The CDR3 is 13 residues long. Looked up from germline, CDR1 is SGHVS and CDR2 is FQNEAQ. V dropped 4 bases and J dropped 4 bases, with 10 bases sitting between them. The CDR3: CASSSKGSYGYTF. CDR3 in DNA: TGTGCCAGCAGCTCGAAGGGTTCCTATGGCTACACCTTC.

J is TRBJ1-1 and V is TRBV9; no reliable D call. Per the germline V gene, CDR1 is SGDLS and CDR2 is YYNGEE. V was cut by 3 bases and J by 1 base, with 10 bases left in between. The CDR3 runs to 14 residues. The CDR3 nucleotides are TGTGCCAGCAGCGGAACCCGTACGAACACTGAAGCTTTCTTT. It encodes CASSGTRTNTEAFF.

J is TRBJ2-3 and V is TRBV24-1, with 9 bases lining up with TRBD1. Germline CDR1 is KGHDR and CDR2 is SFDVKD. The length of the CDR3 is 15 residues. The V and J ends lost 3 bases and 6 bases, in that order; junction bases with no gene match: 6. The CDR3 coding sequence is TGTGCCACCAGTGATCCACAGGGGGCAGCCGATACGCAGTATTTT. It specifies CATSDPQGAADTQYF.

This clone appeared once. This chain links TRBV9 with TRBJ2-5; TRBD1 aligns across 7 bases. Per germline, CDR1 SGDLS and CDR2 YYNGEE. V lost 0 bases and J lost 5; bases outside the gene matches: 4. This CDR3 region has 14 residues. CDR3: CASSVVPRGETQYF. Written as DNA, the CDR3 is TGTGCCAGCAGCGTAGTTCCCAGGGGGGAGACCCAGTACTTC.

V is TRBV4-3 and J is TRBJ2-3; TRBD1 matches 8 bases. V lost 4 bases, J lost 2 bases, and 8 bases stayed unmatched. This CDR3 comprises 16 residues. Germline V lookup: CDR1 LGHNA, CDR2 YSLEER. The CDR3 nucleotides read TGCGCCAGCAGCCGAGACAGGGGAGCCCTCACAGATACGCAGTATTTT. Translation gives CASSRDRGALTDTQYF.

V gene TRBV9 combines with J gene TRBJ2-5, with 7 bases lining up with TRBD2. Losses at the gene ends were 4 bases for V and 5 bases for J; bases not matched to a gene: 20. This CDR3 has 18 residues. The germline V gene has CDR1 SGDLS and CDR2 YYNGEE. CDR3 sequence: CASSSLQDWGGGRETQYF. Written as DNA, the CDR3 is TGTGCCAGCAGCTCTCTACAAGACTGGGGGGGAGGTAGGGAGACCCAGTACTTC.

The sample holds one count of this clone. This chain connects TRBV5-4 to TRBJ1-5, with D perhaps matching TRBD1 (5 bases). Trimming took off 2 bases at V and 11 bases at J, with 17 bases between the two ends. The CDR3 consists of 14 residues. Germline V gives CDR1 SGHNT, CDR2 YYREEE (reference sequence). The CDR3 sequence: CASSFKGSGGTQHF. CDR3 DNA: TGTGCCAGCAGCTTCAAGGGGTCGGGCGGTACCCAGCATTTT. The full variable domain, in which reference TRBV5-4 and TRBJ1-5 provide the parts outside the CDR3, is ETGVTQSPTHLIKTRGQQVTLRCSSQSGHNTVSWYQQALGQGPQFIFQYYREEENGRGNFPPRFSGLQFPNYSSELNVNALELDDSALYLCASSFKGSGGTQHFGDGTRLSIL.

The chain has TRBV19 and TRBJ2-5; D is unresolved. The CDR3 loop spans 15 amino acids. CDR1 and CDR2 (germline): LNHDA, SQIVND (reference sequence). V was shortened by 1 base and J by 5 bases, with 14 bases between the two germline ends. CDR3 protein: CASSIGDPKRETQYF. Here the CDR3 DNA reads TGTGCCAGTAGTATAGGTGACCCAAAAAGGGAGACCCAGTACTTC.

V usage is TRBV13 and J usage is TRBJ1-6, with no clear D. Trimming pared 5 bases from V and 9 bases from J, leaving 8 bases between. Germline V gene sequence: CDR1 PRHDT, CDR2 FYEKMQ (reference sequence). There are 12 residues in the CDR3. CDR3 loop: CASSPWGSPLHF. DNA of the CDR3: TGTGCCAGCAGCCCCTGGGGTTCACCCCTCCACTTT. Variable domain in full (rest from reference TRBV13 and TRBJ1-6): AAGVIQSPRHLIKEKRETATLKCYPIPRHDTVYWYQQGPGQDPQFLISFYEKMQSDKGSIPDRFSAQQFSDYHSELNMSSLELGDSALYFCASSPWGSPLHFGNGTRLTVT.

This clone came up once. The gene calls are TRBV5-1 and TRBJ1-4, with unresolved D. The V end lost 1 base, the J end lost 4 bases, and 17 bases lay between the germline ends. Germline loops: CDR1 SGHRS, CDR2 YFSETQ. The CDR3 has 17 amino acids. The CDR3 loop is CASSLTGSTGSNEKLFF. The CDR3 bases are TGCGCCAGCAGCTTGACGGGGTCGACGGGGAGTAATGAAAAACTGTTTTTT. The whole variable domain, filled in from reference TRBV5-1 and TRBJ1-4, reads KAGVTQTPRYLIKTRGQQVTLSCSPISGHRSVSWYQQTPGQGLQFLFEYFSETQRNKGNFPGRFSGRQFSNSRSEMNVSTLELGDSALYLCASSLTGSTGSNEKLFFGSGTQLSVL.

The chain is built from TRBV5-1 and TRBJ2-3; D is unresolved. V was cut by 0 bases and J by 6 bases, with 11 bases left in between. The CDR3 is made up of 14 amino acids. Germline CDR1 is SGHRS and CDR2 is YFSETQ. In DNA form, the CDR3 reads TGCGCCAGCAGCTTGGCCGGCTCTGGGGATACGCAGTATTTT. It codes for CASSLAGSGDTQYF.

The chain links TRBV27 to TRBJ2-1; maybe TRBD1 (5 bases). V was cut by 3 bases and J by 8 bases, with 5 bases left in between. Germline lookup yields CDR1 MNHEY and CDR2 SMNVEV (reference sequence). The CDR3 length is 11 residues. The CDR3 loop reads CASSFRDEQFF. CDR3 in DNA: TGTGCCAGCAGTTTCAGGGATGAGCAGTTCTTC.

This clone came up a few times. This rearrangement joins TRBV2 to TRBJ2-7; tentative D call: TRBD1 (5 bases). V gave up 6 bases and J gave up 0 bases, with 15 bases separating them. The length of the CDR3 is 15 residues. Germline assignment: CDR1 SNHLY and CDR2 FYNNEI. The CDR3 DNA reads as TGTGCCAGCAGACCAGGACAACCTCTCTCCTACGAGCAGTACGTC. Protein product: CASRPGQPLSYEQYV.

The chain joins TRBV5-6 to TRBJ1-6; 9 bases agree with TRBD1. V dropped 4 bases and J dropped 9; count of bases not matched to a gene: 5. Germline CDR1 is SGHDT and CDR2 is YYEEEE. This CDR3 is built from 14 residues. CDR3 bases: TGTGCCAGCAGCGGCGACAGGGGGGCTTCACCCCTCCACTTT. This translates into CASSGDRGASPLHF. Drawing the rest from reference TRBV5-6 and TRBJ1-6, the complete variable domain is DAGVTQSPTHLIKTRGQQVTLRCSPKSGHDTVSWYQQALGQGPQFIFQYYEEEERQRGNFPDRFSGHQFPNYSSELNVNALLLGDSALYLCASSGDRGASPLHFGNGTRLTVT.

The chain employs TRBV29-1 and TRBJ2-3; D is ambiguous. V was clipped by 4 bases and J by 0 bases, with 5 bases between them. The germline V gene encodes CDR1 SQVTM and CDR2 ANQGSEA. This CDR3 contains 12 residues. For the CDR3, the DNA is TGCAGCGTTGCAGAGAGCACAGATACGCAGTATTTT. Protein product: CSVAESTDTQYF.

The gene calls are TRBV3-1 (or the pseudogene TRBV3-2) and TRBJ2-1, with D unresolved. The CDR3 consists of 14 residues. The V gene's germline CDR1 is LGHDT and CDR2 YNNKEL (reference sequence). V lost 7 bases and J 0 bases, leaving 10 bases between the germline ends. CDR3 loop: CASTSAISYNEQFF. The CDR3 DNA is TGTGCCAGCACCTCCGCGATCTCCTACAATGAGCAGTTCTTC.